Below are 21 T cell receptor beta chains sequenced from a single sample in a study of CD8+ T cells in alopecia areata. Isolated RNA was reverse transcribed into cDNA used as the sequencing template. Libraries were prepared by immunoSEQ multiplex PCR; TCRdb keeps only in-frame clonotypes and omits some of them. Of some 210,000 clones in the sample, about 60% were seen once. The sample was CD4+ T cells sorted from blood, taken at week 0. Receptors were obtained from a human donor with alopecia areata.

This clone appeared a few times. V and J are TRBV29-1 and TRBJ2-7; 10 bases are a match to TRBD1. Trimming took 7 bases from V and 6 from J; bases not matched to a gene: 9. Germline loops: CDR1 SQVTM, CDR2 ANQGSEA. The CDR3 loop spans 13 amino acids. Here the CDR3 DNA reads TGCAGCGCCAGGACAGGGGGATTCTCCGAGCAGTACTTC. Protein: CSARTGGFSEQYF.

V is TRBV6-1 and J is TRBJ2-5, with TRBD2 as a possible D gene (6 bases). The CDR3 length is 13 residues. Germline V gene data show CDR1 as MNHNS and CDR2 as SASEGT. Trimming cost V 6 bases and J 4 bases, with 12 bases left between them. Written as DNA, the CDR3 is TGTGCCAGCAGGGACTACCCCCGAGAGACCCAGTACTTC. The encoded protein is CASRDYPRETQYF.

This clone occurred a few times. J is TRBJ2-1 and V is TRBV29-1; no clear D. The CDR3 length is 11 residues. V was shortened by 6 bases and J by 3 bases, with 6 bases between the two germline ends. Germline V gene sequence: CDR1 SQVTM, CDR2 ANQGSEA. CDR3 in amino acids: CSVEIYNEQFF. In nucleotides, the CDR3 is TGCAGCGTCGAAATCTACAATGAGCAGTTCTTC.

The rearrangement links TRBV30 to TRBJ1-2; D ambiguous. The germline CDR1 and CDR2 sequences are GTSNPN and SVGIG (reference sequence). Trimming removed 1 base at V and 7 bases at J, with 16 bases between. This CDR3 is 14 amino acids long. This CDR3 is CAWSGYLGFVGYTF. The CDR3 region has the DNA TGTGCCTGGAGTGGATATCTCGGTTTTGTTGGCTACACCTTC.

This clone showed up just a few times. The V call is TRBV5-1, the J call TRBJ2-7; TRBD1 matches at 9 bases. Germline V gene lookup returns CDR1 SGHRS and CDR2 YFSETQ. There are 15 residues in the CDR3. The J segment lost 2 bases and the V segment lost 4 bases, leaving 7 bases of the junction unmatched. CDR3 amino acids: CASSRSGTGTYEQYF. The CDR3, as DNA: TGCGCCAGCAGCCGGTCCGGGACAGGGACCTACGAGCAGTACTTC.

This clone came up a few times. CDR3 bases: TGCAGCGTTGAAGTCCCGGGCAATGAGCAGTTCTTC. It specifies CSVEVPGNEQFF. The rearrangement joins TRBV29-1 to TRBJ2-1; D is unresolved. Germline CDR1 and CDR2: SQVTM and ANQGSEA. The CDR3 extends over 12 amino acids. V dropped 1 base and J dropped 6 bases, with 7 bases sitting between them.

J is TRBJ1-1 and V is TRBV6-1; no clear D. This CDR3 has 11 amino acids. Deletions cut 5 bases from V and 8 bases from J, with 9 bases between. CDR1 and CDR2 (germline): MNHNS, SASEGT. This CDR3 is CASSQVFEAFF. DNA of the CDR3: TGTGCCAGCAGTCAAGTGTTCGAAGCTTTCTTT.

This chain joins TRBV15 and TRBJ1-2; D is unresolved. Trimming removed 1 base at V and 8 bases at J, with 11 bases between. Germline assignment: CDR1 LNHNV and CDR2 YYDKDF (reference sequence). The CDR3 runs to 13 residues. CDR3 sequence reads: CATSRGEASGYTF. The CDR3 coding sequence is TGTGCCACCAGCAGAGGCGAGGCGTCCGGCTACACCTTC.

The CDR3 spells CAWSSSGDPRGFF. As DNA, the CDR3 is TGTGCCTGGAGTTCTAGCGGGGACCCCCGAGGGTTCTTC. This chain connects TRBV30 to TRBJ2-1, with TRBD2 matching 9 bases. The CDR3 has 13 residues. With 2 bases clipped from V and 15 bases from J, the junction kept 11 bases outside the gene matches. Per germline, CDR1 GTSNPN and CDR2 SVGIG (reference sequence).

The V and J genes are TRBV19 and TRBJ1-4; 9 bases are a match to TRBD1. The junction had 10 bases not matched to a gene; V was cut back by 5 bases and J by 3 bases. This CDR3 region has 17 residues. Germline CDR1 and CDR2: LNHDA and SQIVND (reference sequence). The CDR3 protein is CASSAGTGSFANEKLFF. Written as DNA, the CDR3 is TGTGCCAGTAGTGCTGGGACAGGGTCATTTGCTAATGAAAAACTGTTTTTT.

The chain carries TRBV2 and TRBJ2-2, with TRBD1 identical over 10 bases. V shed 8 bases and J 4 bases; nucleotides not matched to a gene: 4. Germline V gives CDR1 SNHLY, CDR2 FYNNEI. The CDR3 runs to 14 residues. CDR3 nucleotide sequence: TGTGCCAGCGGGACAGGGGATCTCACCGGGGAGCTGTTTTTT. It specifies CASGTGDLTGELFF.

The chain couples TRBV13 to TRBJ1-6; 12 nucleotides line up with TRBD1. Germline assignment: CDR1 PRHDT and CDR2 FYEKMQ (reference sequence). The V and J ends lost 6 bases and 9 bases, in that order; junction bases with no gene match: 3. The CDR3 has 14 amino acids. The CDR3 region is CASRSGQGASPLHF. For the CDR3, the DNA is TGTGCCAGCAGATCGGGACAGGGGGCTTCACCCCTCCACTTT.

The chain employs TRBV6-5 and TRBJ2-7, with TRBD2 matching over 11 bases. Germline CDR1 reads MNHEY; CDR2 reads SVGAGI. There are 15 residues in the CDR3. V dropped 2 bases and J dropped 2; count of bases not matched to a gene: 2. The CDR3 DNA follows: TGTGCCAGCAGTTACCGACTAGCGGGAACCTACGAGCAGTACTTC. Encoded protein: CASSYRLAGTYEQYF.

In its sample, this clone was seen once. The chain links TRBV11-2 to TRBJ2-1, with 13 bases aligning to TRBD2. This CDR3 has 15 amino acids. Germline-derived CDR1 and CDR2 are SGHAT and FQNNGV. V gave up 6 bases and J gave up 5 bases; unmatched junction bases: 4. The CDR3 protein is CASRRLAGGNNEQFF. The CDR3 coding sequence is TGTGCCAGCAGAAGACTAGCGGGGGGCAACAATGAGCAGTTCTTC. Supplemented by reference TRBV11-2 and TRBJ2-1, the full variable domain reads EAGVAQSPRYKIIEKRQSVAFWCNPISGHATLYWYQQILGQGPKLLIQFQNNGVVDDSQLPKDRFSAERLKGVDSTLKIQPAKLEDSAVYLCASRRLAGGNNEQFFGPGTRLTVL.

In its sample, this clone was seen a few times. Other DNA sequences in the sample encode the same CDR3. This sequence joins TRBV29-1 and TRBJ2-7, with TRBD1 as a possible D gene (5 bases). CDR1 SQVTM and CDR2 ANQGSEA come from the germline V gene. The V and J ends lost 3 bases and 3 bases respectively, with 6 bases between them. The CDR3 extends over 11 amino acids. CDR3 residues: CSVDQGYEQYF. DNA of the CDR3: TGCAGCGTTGATCAGGGCTACGAGCAGTACTTC.

This chain joins TRBV6-6 and TRBJ2-7; TRBD1 aligns across 8 bases. Germline V gene data show CDR1 as MNHNY and CDR2 as SVGAGI (reference sequence). This CDR3 region has 15 residues. Unmatched junction bases numbered 7, after V lost 4 bases and J lost 2 bases. The CDR3 reads CASSSGTGGTYEQYF. The CDR3 DNA reads as TGTGCCAGCAGTTCCGGGACAGGTGGAACCTACGAGCAGTACTTC.

The CDR3 DNA sequence: TGTGCCAGCAGTTCTTACAATGAGCAGTTCTTC. This codes for CASSSYNEQFF. This chain joins TRBV28 and TRBJ2-1; no firm D call. From germline, CDR1 is MDHEN and CDR2 SYDVKM. Between the trimmed V and J ends, which lost 4 bases and 4 bases, there was a span of 2 bases. The CDR3 extends over 11 amino acids.

The V gene is TRBV6-5, the J gene TRBJ1-6; D is perhaps TRBD1 (5 bases). Trimming stripped 4 bases from V and 8 bases from J, with 12 bases between. This CDR3 comprises 14 residues. Germline loops: CDR1 MNHEY, CDR2 SVGAGI. CDR3 DNA: TGTGCCAGCAGTTCCCCGGGACGGGATTCACCCCTCCACTTT. This codes for CASSSPGRDSPLHF.

CDR3 sequence (DNA): TGTGCCAGCAGCTTAACAAGCGTCCGCCAAGAGACCCAGTACTTC. This sequence encodes CASSLTSVRQETQYF. The chain employs TRBV7-9 and TRBJ2-5, with D unclear. Germline CDR1 is SEHNR and CDR2 is FQNEAQ (reference sequence). The CDR3 extends over 15 amino acids. V was clipped by 2 bases and J by 1 base, with 11 bases between them.

This chain uses TRBV28 with TRBJ1-4; no clear D. Germline CDR1 is MDHEN and CDR2 is SYDVKM. The CDR3 consists of 12 residues. V shed 5 bases and J shed 11 bases, with 12 bases lying between them. CDR3 residues: CASSTPVEKLFF. The CDR3 DNA is TGTGCCAGCAGTACCCCGGTGGAGAAACTGTTTTTT.

Worth noting for this clone: The sample contains more than one DNA sequence encoding this CDR3. The CDR3 sequence is CASSSGLAPNEQFF. Written as DNA, the CDR3 is TGTGCCAGCAGCTCCGGACTGGCCCCCAATGAGCAGTTCTTC. V gene TRBV7-2 combines with J gene TRBJ2-1, with a weak D call TRBD2 (5 bases). The germline V gene encodes CDR1 SGHTA and CDR2 FQGNSA. Trimming took off 4 bases at V and 6 bases at J, with 13 bases between the two ends. The length of the CDR3 is 14 residues.